Detailed here is one T cell receptor (beta chain). Its binding antigen is unknown. Per-nucleotide qualities are absent, and no much larger clonotype sits a single base away. Compared with germline, V lacks 6 bases and J lacks 1 base; bases without a gene match: 8. CDR1 and CDR2, per the germline V gene, are SQVTM and ANQGSEA. The CDR3 starts with the cysteine, ends with the phenylalanine, and has 15 residues. Just CDR3 DNA is preserved here, 45 bases in frame from base 1. This specimen comes from a study of cytomegalovirus exposure and HLA in healthy donors (dated by TCRdb to between 2016 and 2019). Regarding the complete study: According to an earlier analysis of a few hundred of the donors, 200 million or so T cells yielded 117 million unique TCR beta sequences and around 300 Gb of sequence data. About 320 gigabases of sequencing data and approximately 93 million unique TCR sequences were included in an early release covering 550 to 800 HLA-typed donors. Among the roughly 390 genotyped donors, approximately 82% belonged to the genetic ancestry cluster associated with self-reported Caucasian donors. The aim of the study was to test whether cataloging public T cell receptors could identify signatures of past pathogen exposure. The study profiled the T cell repertoires of hundreds of subjects by immunosequencing and related them to cytomegalovirus serostatus. Along with the approximately 650-subject first cohort, a separate validation cohort of 120 different subjects was used. To predict cytomegalovirus infection status, the study combined high-throughput TCR immunosequencing, statistical association of individual TCRs with disease status, and machine learning. A later analysis re-analyzed previously published TCR beta repertoires from 550 to 700 donors and added high-resolution HLA genotyping to study TCR occurrence patterns. Rather than using new phenotypic data, the later analysis identified candidate immune exposures from TCR beta sequences and from how often those sequences occurred across donors. An earlier analysis of some 500 of the donors used high-throughput TCR beta sequencing to judge whether each TCR beta V gene segment behaved as functional or pseudogenic. Donor age, sex, ethnicity and CMV serostatus were compiled together with the repertoire data. In a later genetic analysis, genome-wide SNP genotypes for 398 of the 666 donors were used, and that subset was treated as a discovery cohort. Every repertoire in the discovery cohort had been generated on one and the same sequencing platform. Both class I and class II loci were covered by HLA typing, at four-digit resolution. Typing coverage varied by locus: about 629-640 donors for A, B, C, DRB1 and DQB1; roughly 520 for DQA1; some 610 for DPA1; 400 to 480 for DPB1. Several DR-DQ haplotypes were treated as single units for association and clustering because of strong linkage in the cohort. Across 398 genotyped donors of the cohort, an average of about 240,000 unique TCR beta nucleotide sequences per donor were sequenced, and 15% to 20% of those sequences were non-productive.

The library was generated by the immunoSEQ multiplex PCR assay. For the multiplex PCR, a mixture combining 60 forward primers for TCR Vbeta segments and 13 reverse primers for TCR Jbeta segments was used. The CDR3 region of rearranged TCR beta genes was amplified from genomic DNA by a multiplex PCR assay. The Illumina HiSeq System was used to sequence the amplified TCR beta libraries as 87-base-pair reads. Turning to the authors' computational methods: In a later analysis, around 80 million unique TCR beta chains were counted across the 500 to 850 repertoires, and about 10 million of these chains were shared by at least two donors. To remove PCR and sequencing errors, raw reads were error-corrected and collapsed into unique sequences using a nearest-neighbor algorithm that merged closely related sequences. Alignment of CDR3 sequences to IMGT reference sequences was used to assign V, D and J gene segments. For a sequence to be retained, at least a six-nucleotide match to both a V gene segment and a J gene segment was required. A rearrangement was called productive if the CDR3 had no stop codons and remained in frame with V and J, and every other rearrangement was called non-productive. CDR3 was defined by IMGT convention, running from the second conserved V-encoded cysteine to the conserved J-encoded phenylalanine. The earlier analysis of 450 to 750 of the donors excluded any sequence lacking an unambiguous match to a single V gene segment. An earlier analysis of 500 to 600 of the donors classified V segments as functional when productive rearrangements were above 56.7% and as segregating when the standard deviation between donors was above 5%. To diagnose cytomegalovirus status from the catalog of TCR beta chain sequences, a statistical classification framework was built. V and J gene assignment, in a later analysis, came from comparing TCR nucleotide sequences with IMGT/GENE-DB human TR gene sequences. Using the TCRdist pipeline, a later analysis assigned CDR3 sequences along with most-parsimonious VDJ recombination scenarios. In a later analysis, each TCR beta chain was defined by its CDR3 amino acid sequence together with its V-gene family, and reads lacking a unique V-gene family were excluded. A later analysis removed 592 highly shared, low-generation-probability nucleotide sequences to deal with suspected cross-contamination and a sequencing artifact. In a later analysis, a clonal expansion index was calculated for each public chain from normalized within-repertoire ranks of inferred template counts. Generation probabilities in a later analysis came from a VDJ recombination model fitted to out-of-frame rearrangements, and those results were checked against IGoR. In a later analysis, hypergeometric tests were used to score TCR-TCR, TCR-HLA and TCR-CMV co-occurrence, with a repertoire-size bias correction applied to TCR pairs. A later analysis estimated false discovery rates by permuting HLA or CMV assignments 20 times. A later analysis grouped co-occurring TCRs with DBSCAN, adding TCRdist sequence similarity when clustering within HLA-allele-positive subsets. Co-occurrence clustering excluded repertoires with fewer than 30,000 or more than 120,000 public chains, plus five with anomalous nucleotide sharing. TCRdb provides this immuneACCESS table in a form limited to in-frame rearrangements. Some clones are lacking; in checked studies, under half of them reflect an unresolved V gene, and why the rest are absent is not known. The V and J calls and the clone size are those of that table, but D and trimming were determined from the DNA. The table for this sample lists 250,000 to 350,000 clones; roughly 80% of them were counted only once. Jointly, the top ten make up over 0.3% of the sample.

The cohort comprised 670 or so healthy bone marrow donors. At the time of sampling, all cohort members were nominally healthy, though unrecorded immune exposures were likely present. The donor was CMV seronegative and was included in the group of a few hundred seronegative cohort members. Every donor gave a peripheral blood sample, and the peripheral blood mononuclear cells from that sample were used for TCR beta sequencing. The Qiagen DNeasy Blood Extraction Kit was used to extract genomic DNA from the blood cell samples. Study-wide conclusions, independent of this receptor: It was suggested by the authors that the approach could potentially be generalized to other disease states and immunological phenotypes. Because counts were too low, roughly 18 rarely observed V segments, including chromosome 9 orphons, were left out of the earlier analysis of 587 of the donors. Roughly uniform sequencing depth across donors was assumed in presence/absence analyses, although this assumption may not hold. Correlated functional status among segregating V segments might reflect linkage disequilibrium, but an unknown experimental factor could not be ruled out. Most TCR sequences were observed very rarely across donors, whereas some public TCRs were present in many individuals. In both the original and validation cohorts, the classifier was reported to diagnose cytomegalovirus status with high specificity and sensitivity. Because the 87-base-pair reads could not distinguish some IMGT-functional V segments, including TRBV6-2 and TRBV6-3, those segments were excluded. A few of the identified cytomegalovirus-associated TCR beta chains were confirmed in vitro to be specific for cytomegalovirus antigens. A further reported finding was that TCR beta sequences accurately predicted the HLA-A and HLA-B alleles for most subjects in the first cohort. In a later analysis, HLA-associated TCR beta chains were found to be more clonally expanded and to have lower generation probabilities than equally common non-associated chains. The only immune exposure information available for the cohort was CMV serostatus. An association between a missense DCLRE1C variant and V-gene and J-gene trimming of TCR beta chains was found in a later genetic analysis and replicated in an independent cohort. Several of the top co-occurrence clusters appeared to be linked to parvovirus B19, influenza, CMV and Epstein-Barr virus, according to a later analysis. At a false discovery rate of 0.05, a later analysis linked 15,000 to 20,000 TCR beta sequences to specific HLA alleles. A later genetic analysis reported fewer N-insertions in productive TCRs among donors in an Asian-associated ancestry cluster than the roughly 700-donor mean. Because HLA typing was unavailable for some donors at each locus, only the typed subset was used in association tests. A cluster of highly shared sequence variants was judged likely to be a technical artifact of the sequencing pipeline. The study listed 164 TCR beta chains as associated with cytomegalovirus. This cohort had only TCR beta chains sequenced, and the lack of alpha or paired-chain data limited which features could be detected. An earlier analysis of around 500 of the donors showed that most TCR beta V segments appeared in productive rearrangements either about 87% or about 30% of the time, which broadly matched IMGT annotations. Strong co-occurrence of HLA alleles, especially DR and DQ, made assigning TCR associations to individual alleles difficult. In a later analysis, most CMV-associated TCR beta chains were found to appear HLA-restricted, with HLA associations seemingly driven largely by CMV exposure. In a later analysis, TCR association rates were found to vary across HLA loci, with the most associated TCRs seen for DRB1 alleles and the fewest for HLA-C alleles.

The chain is encoded by TRBV29-1 joined to TRBJ2-3, with 9 bases aligning to TRBD2. The receptor's source is a girl aged 2-10 years in good health and CMV-seronegative. Sample: PBMCs. The DNA sequence reads TGCAGCGTGCATTTGGCGGGAGGGCGCACAGATACGCAGTATTTT. Its protein is CSVHLAGGRTDTQYF.